This T cell receptor (beta chain) was identified in a study of human T cells and chemical hapten exposure (dated by TCRdb to the early 2020s). Regarding the complete study: For sensitization, 2% DPC in acetone was applied to a roughly 2 cm by roughly 2 cm area of upper inner arm skin. Throughout the study period of 20 to 25 weeks, patients also received therapeutic DPC doses to the scalp every week. Patch testing was performed on the upper back with Finn chambers containing 0.01% DPC, and the patch tests were scored after 6 days according to International Contact Dermatitis Research Group standards. The patient cohort, mostly female, included alopecia areata with under or over 50% scalp involvement, alopecia totalis and alopecia universalis. Libraries were combined into a pool for sequencing, and differences in TCR yield between samples came mainly from small differences in library volumes within the pool. This study followed changes in the peripheral blood TCR repertoire in vivo during primary and secondary sensitization of alopecia patients to the hapten diphenylcyclopropenone (DPC). Blood was sampled from patients pre-sensitization (week 0) and at 2, 6 and about 24 weeks after DPC sensitization. Blood for TCR sequencing was provided by twenty-nine alopecia patients at one to four time points (pre-sensitization, 2, 6 and 24 weeks).

This clonotype was counted many times. No antigen is known for it. No much larger clonotype is one base removed from it; base qualities were not supplied. Receptors were amplified or captured by RACE. Sequencing used a NextSeq 500. Library preparation attached unique molecular identifiers to individual cDNA molecules for quantitative, reproducible TCR counting. From each blood RNA sample, both TCR alpha and TCR beta chains were sequenced. As for the authors' bioinformatics: A median of about 100,000 TCRs per sample was observed, with a range of about 23,224 to 690,600. V, J and CDR3 annotation of the TCR reads was performed with the Decombinator software suite. For the PS versus PT1 abundance plots, all samples were subsampled to the same number of TCRs (28,000). Expanded TCRs were defined as absent before sensitization and observed at least eight times at the 2-week time point. TCRdb ran its own pipeline on the public reads, namely fastp trimming at Q25 and MiXCR clone calling, and kept in-frame beta chains. Here each entry gathers all rows of one CDR3 protein and keeps the most common genes and DNA. TCRdb, not the original authors, processed these V and J calls. The sample table records about 380,000 distinct CDR3 sequences; nearly 5% of these occur just once. Approximately 2.3% of the sample belongs to the ten largest clones.

What the authors observed across the whole study: Repeated subsampling changed both the strength of the expansion versus patch-test correlation and the threshold at which that correlation became significant. Significantly more large CDR3 similarity clusters were formed by expanded TCRs than by pre-sensitization or healthy control sets, consistent with antigen-driven responses. DPC sensitization did not change how many TCRs were above 1 in 1000 frequency, and no evidence was found of alterations in global repertoire structure. Alopecia, a presumed autoimmune disease, was present in all patients, so the immune response of the patients might differ from that of healthy individuals. The number of PT1 expanded TCRs positively correlated with patch test score, significant at thresholds 8, 16 and 32 but not 4.

CDR3 length: 13 amino acids, cysteine to phenylalanine. CDR3 DNA is the only sequence kept; it has 39 bases, read in frame from the first base. CDR1 and CDR2, looked up from the germline V gene, are ENHRY and SYGVKD. Trimmed from V: 11 bases; trimmed from J: 1 base; junction bases lacking a gene match: 6. Explained via the paper, the time point label denotes: patch test 1, 2 weeks after DPC sensitization. The treatment or condition label corresponds to: therapeutic diphenylcyclopropenone sensitization with weekly scalp DPC. Blood at each patch-test visit was drawn before the patch test was applied. Patients were considered eligible if aged 18 to 70, diagnosed with alopecia and deemed suitable for DPC therapy, and patients were excluded if pregnant. Unfractionated whole blood was collected in Tempus Blood RNA tubes, and total RNA was extracted from that blood.

The sequences come from whole blood, collected in connection with sensitization to the hapten diphenylcyclopropenone (DPC). This receptor chain uses TRBV10-3 and TRBJ2-3, with TRBD1 matching 7 junction bases. The clonotype originates from a woman between 45 and 65 years old with alopecia areata. Some clones in this sample may be carry-over from other donors' samples. Here is the DNA: TGTGCCGCAAAGACAGGGCGCACAGATACGCAGTATTTT. The translation is CAAKTGRTDTQYF.